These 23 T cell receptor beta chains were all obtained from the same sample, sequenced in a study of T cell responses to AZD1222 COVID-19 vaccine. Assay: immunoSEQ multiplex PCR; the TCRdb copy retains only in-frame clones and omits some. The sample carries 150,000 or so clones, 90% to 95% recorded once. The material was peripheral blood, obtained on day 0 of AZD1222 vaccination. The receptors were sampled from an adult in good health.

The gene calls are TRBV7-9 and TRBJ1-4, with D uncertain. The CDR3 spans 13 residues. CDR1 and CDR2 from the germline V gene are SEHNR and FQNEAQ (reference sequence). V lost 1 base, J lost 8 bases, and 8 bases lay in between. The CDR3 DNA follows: TGTGCCAGCAGCTTAGGCATCGGAGAAAAACTGTTTTTT. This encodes CASSLGIGEKLFF.

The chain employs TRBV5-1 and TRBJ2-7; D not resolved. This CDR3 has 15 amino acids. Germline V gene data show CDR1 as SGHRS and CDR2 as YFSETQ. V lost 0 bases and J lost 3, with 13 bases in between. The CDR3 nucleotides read TGCGCCAGCAGCTTGGACGCCGTAGCCAGCTACGAGCAGTACTTC. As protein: CASSLDAVASYEQYF.

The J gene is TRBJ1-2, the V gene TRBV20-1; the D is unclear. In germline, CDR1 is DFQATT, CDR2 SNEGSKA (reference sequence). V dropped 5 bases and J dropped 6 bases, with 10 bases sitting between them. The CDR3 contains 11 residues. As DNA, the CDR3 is TGCAGTGCTTCACACGGGGATGGCTACACCTTC. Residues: CSASHGDGYTF.

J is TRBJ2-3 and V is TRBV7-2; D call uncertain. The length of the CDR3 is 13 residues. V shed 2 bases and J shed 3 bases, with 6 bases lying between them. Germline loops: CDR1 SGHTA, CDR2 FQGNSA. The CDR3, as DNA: TGTGCCAGCAGCTTAAGCCAGACAGATACGCAGTATTTT. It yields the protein CASSLSQTDTQYF.

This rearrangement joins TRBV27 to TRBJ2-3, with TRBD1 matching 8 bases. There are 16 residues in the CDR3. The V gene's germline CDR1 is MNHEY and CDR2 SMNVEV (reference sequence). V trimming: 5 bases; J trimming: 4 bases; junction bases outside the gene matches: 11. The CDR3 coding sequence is TGTGCCAGCAGTACGGACAGGGCCCTGTCCCCAGATACGCAGTATTTT. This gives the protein CASSTDRALSPDTQYF.

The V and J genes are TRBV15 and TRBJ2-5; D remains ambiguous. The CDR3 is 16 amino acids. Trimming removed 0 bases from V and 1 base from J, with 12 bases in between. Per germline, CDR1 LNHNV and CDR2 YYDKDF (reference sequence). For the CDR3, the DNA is TGTGCCACCAGCAGAGATCGGGTGGTCTCCCAAGAGACCCAGTACTTC. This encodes CATSRDRVVSQETQYF. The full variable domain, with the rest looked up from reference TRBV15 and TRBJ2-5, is DAMVIQNPRYQVTQFGKPVTLSCSQTLNHNVMYWYQQKSSQAPKLLFHYYDKDFNNEADTPDNFQSRRPNTSFCFLDIRSPGLGDTAMYLCATSRDRVVSQETQYFGPGTRLLVL.

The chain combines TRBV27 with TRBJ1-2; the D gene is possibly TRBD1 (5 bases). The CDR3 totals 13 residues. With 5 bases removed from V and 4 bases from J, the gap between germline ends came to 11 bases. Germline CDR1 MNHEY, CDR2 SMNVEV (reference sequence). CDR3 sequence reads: CASSPLDSYGYTF. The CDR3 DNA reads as TGTGCCAGCAGTCCGCTCGACAGCTATGGCTACACCTTC.

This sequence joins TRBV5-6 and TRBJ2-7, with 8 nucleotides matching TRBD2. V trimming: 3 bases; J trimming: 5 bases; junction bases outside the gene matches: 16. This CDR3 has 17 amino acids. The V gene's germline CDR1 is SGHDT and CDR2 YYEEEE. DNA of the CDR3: TGTGCCAGCAGCTCTCCCGGGCGGTGGGCGGGGGGCCACGAGCAGTACTTC. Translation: CASSSPGRWAGGHEQYF.

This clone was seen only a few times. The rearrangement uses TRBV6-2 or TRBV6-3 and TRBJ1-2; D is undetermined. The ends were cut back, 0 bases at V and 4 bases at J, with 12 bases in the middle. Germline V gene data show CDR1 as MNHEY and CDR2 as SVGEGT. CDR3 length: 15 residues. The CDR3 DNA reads TGTGCCAGCAGTTACTCGATAGCAGCTATCTATGGCTACACCTTC. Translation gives CASSYSIAAIYGYTF.

The CDR3: CASSFAGYSRTEQFF. In nucleotides, the CDR3 is TGTGCCAGCAGCTTCGCTGGGTATAGCAGGACTGAGCAGTTCTTC. The chain employs TRBV11-2 and TRBJ2-1; D gene uncertain. There are 15 residues in the CDR3. Looked up from germline, CDR1 is SGHAT and CDR2 is FQNNGV. Between the trimmed V and J ends, which lost 3 bases and 9 bases, there was a span of 18 bases.

In DNA form, the CDR3 reads TGTGCCAGCAGCCGCGGGGGGGGCTGGGAGACCCAGTACTTC. Amino acid sequence: CASSRGGGWETQYF. This chain connects TRBV7-3 to TRBJ2-5, with 9 bases lining up with TRBD2. CDR1 and CDR2 (germline): SGHTA, FQGTGA. The V and J ends lost 5 bases and 5 bases, in that order; junction bases with no gene match: 6. This CDR3 region has 14 residues.

CDR3 residues: CASSLSGTGYNSPLHF. The CDR3 region has the DNA TGTGCCAGCAGTTTATCGGGGACAGGATATAATTCACCCCTCCACTTT. V usage is TRBV27 and J usage is TRBJ1-6, with 8 bases identical to TRBD1. The CDR3 is 16 amino acids. Trimming at V came to 0 bases and at J to 4 bases, leaving 2 bases not matched to a gene. Germline CDR1 and CDR2: MNHEY and SMNVEV (reference sequence).

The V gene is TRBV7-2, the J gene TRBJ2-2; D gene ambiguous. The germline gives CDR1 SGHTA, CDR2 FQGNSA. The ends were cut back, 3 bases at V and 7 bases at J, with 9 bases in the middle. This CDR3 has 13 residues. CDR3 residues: CASSFATDGELFF. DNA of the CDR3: TGTGCCAGCAGCTTTGCGACCGACGGGGAGCTGTTTTTT. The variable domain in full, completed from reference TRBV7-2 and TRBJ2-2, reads GAGVSQSPSNKVTEKGKDVELRCDPISGHTALYWYRQSLGQGLEFLIYFQGNSAPDKSGLPSDRFSAERTGGSVSTLTIQRTQQEDSAVYLCASSFATDGELFFGEGSRLTVL.

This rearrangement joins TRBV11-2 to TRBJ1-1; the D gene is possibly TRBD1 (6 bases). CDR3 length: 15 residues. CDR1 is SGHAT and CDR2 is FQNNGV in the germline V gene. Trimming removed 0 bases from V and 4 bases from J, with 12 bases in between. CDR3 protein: CASSLEGGVTTEAFF. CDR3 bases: TGTGCCAGCAGCTTAGAGGGGGGCGTAACCACTGAAGCTTTCTTT.

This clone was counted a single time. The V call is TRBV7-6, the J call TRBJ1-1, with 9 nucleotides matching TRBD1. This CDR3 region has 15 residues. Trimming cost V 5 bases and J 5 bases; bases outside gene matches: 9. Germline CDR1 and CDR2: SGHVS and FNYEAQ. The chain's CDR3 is CASSQQQGAGTEAFF. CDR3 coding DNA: TGTGCCAGCAGCCAGCAACAGGGGGCAGGTACTGAAGCTTTCTTT. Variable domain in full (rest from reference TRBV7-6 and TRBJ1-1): GAGVSQSPRYKVTKRGQDVALRCDPISGHVSLYWYRQALGQGPEFLTYFNYEAQQDKSGLPNDRFSAERPEGSISTLTIQRTEQRDSAMYRCASSQQQGAGTEAFFGQGTRLTVV.

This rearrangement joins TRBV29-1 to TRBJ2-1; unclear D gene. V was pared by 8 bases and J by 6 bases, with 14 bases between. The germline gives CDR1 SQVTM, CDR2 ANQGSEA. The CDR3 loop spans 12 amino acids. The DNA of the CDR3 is TGCAGCCTTACTCATTCGGGCAATGAGCAGTTCTTC. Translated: CSLTHSGNEQFF.

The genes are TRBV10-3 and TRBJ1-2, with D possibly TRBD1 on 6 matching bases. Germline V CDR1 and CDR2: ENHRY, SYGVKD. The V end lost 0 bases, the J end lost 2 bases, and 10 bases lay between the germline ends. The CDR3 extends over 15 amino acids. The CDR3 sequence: CAISESAGTNYGYTF. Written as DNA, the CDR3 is TGTGCCATCAGTGAGTCGGCAGGGACAAACTATGGCTACACCTTC.

The CDR3 is CASSVGQGTYNEQFF. CDR3 coding DNA: TGTGCCAGCAGCGTAGGGCAGGGTACCTACAATGAGCAGTTCTTC. The J gene is TRBJ2-1, the V gene TRBV9, with a tentative D call TRBD1 (5 bases). Germline CDR1 is SGDLS and CDR2 is YYNGEE. The V end was cut by 0 bases, the J end by 2 bases, with 9 bases between. The CDR3 extends over 15 amino acids.

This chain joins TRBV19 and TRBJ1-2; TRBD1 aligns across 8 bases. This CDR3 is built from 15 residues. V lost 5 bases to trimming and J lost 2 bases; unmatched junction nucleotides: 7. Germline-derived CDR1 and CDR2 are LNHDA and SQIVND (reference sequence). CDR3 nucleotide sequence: TGTGCCAGTAGTGATAAAAGGACAGGGAACTATGGCTACACCTTC. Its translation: CASSDKRTGNYGYTF. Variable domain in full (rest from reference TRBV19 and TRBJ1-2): DGGITQSPKYLFRKEGQNVTLSCEQNLNHDAMYWYRQDPGQGLRLIYYSQIVNDFQKGDIAEGYSVSREKKESFPLTVTSAQKNPTAFYLCASSDKRTGNYGYTFGSGTRLTVV.

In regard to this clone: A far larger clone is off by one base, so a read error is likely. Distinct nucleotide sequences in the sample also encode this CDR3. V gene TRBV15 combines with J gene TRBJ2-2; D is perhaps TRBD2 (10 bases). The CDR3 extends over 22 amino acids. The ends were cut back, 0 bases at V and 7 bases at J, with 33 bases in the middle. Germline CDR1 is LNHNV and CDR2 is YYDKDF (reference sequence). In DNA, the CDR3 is TGTGCCACCAGCAGAGAAAGACCCGGGACAGGGTCCGCTAGCGGGAGCGTCGGGGAGCTGTTTTTT. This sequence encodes CATSRERPGTGSASGSVGELFF.

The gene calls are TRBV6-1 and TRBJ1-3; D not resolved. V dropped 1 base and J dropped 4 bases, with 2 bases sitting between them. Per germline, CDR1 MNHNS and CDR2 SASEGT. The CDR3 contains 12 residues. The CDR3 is CASSEVGNTIYF. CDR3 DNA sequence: TGTGCCAGCAGTGAAGTCGGAAACACCATATATTTT.

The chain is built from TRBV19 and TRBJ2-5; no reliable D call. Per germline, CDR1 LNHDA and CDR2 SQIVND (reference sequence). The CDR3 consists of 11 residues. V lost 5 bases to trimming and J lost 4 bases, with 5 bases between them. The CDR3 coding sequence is TGTGCCAGTAGTCAGAGAGAGACCCAGTACTTC. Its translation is CASSQRETQYF.

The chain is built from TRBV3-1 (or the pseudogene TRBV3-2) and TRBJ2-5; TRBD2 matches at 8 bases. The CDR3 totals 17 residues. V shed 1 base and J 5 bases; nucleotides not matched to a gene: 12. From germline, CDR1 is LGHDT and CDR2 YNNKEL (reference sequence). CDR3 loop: CASSQVWSSGGGETQYF. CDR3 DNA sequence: TGTGCCAGCAGCCAAGTTTGGTCCAGCGGGGGAGGCGAGACCCAGTACTTC.